This TCR beta chain derives from a study of human T cells and chemical hapten exposure (dated by TCRdb to the early 2020s). For the study in its entirety: For sensitization, 2% DPC in acetone was applied to a 2 cm by 2 cm area of upper inner arm skin. Patch testing was done on the upper back using Finn chambers containing 0.01% DPC, and results were scored after 6 days according to International Contact Dermatitis Research Group standards. Blood samples were taken from patients before sensitization (week 0) and at 2, 6 and about 24 weeks after DPC sensitization. The mostly female patient cohort included alopecia areata with under or over 50% scalp involvement, alopecia totalis and alopecia universalis. Patients additionally received weekly therapeutic DPC doses to the scalp throughout the approximately 22-week study period. Peripheral blood TCR repertoire changes were tracked in vivo in alopecia patients during primary and secondary sensitization to the hapten diphenylcyclopropenone (DPC). Libraries were combined into a pool for sequencing, and differences in TCR yield between samples came mainly from small differences in library volumes within the pool. Twenty-nine alopecia patients provided blood for TCR sequencing at one to four time points (pre-sensitization, 2, 6 and 24 weeks). Results the study describes overall, beyond this receptor: Patch test score correlated positively with the number of PT1 expanded TCRs, reaching significance at thresholds 8, 16 and 32 but not at 4. Expanded TCRs formed significantly more large CDR3 similarity clusters than pre-sensitization or healthy control sets, consistent with antigen-driven responses. The number of TCRs above 1 in 1000 frequency did not change with DPC sensitization; there was no evidence of global repertoire structure alterations. Because all patients had alopecia, a presumed autoimmune disease, the immune response of the patients might differ from that of healthy individuals. After repeated subsampling, changes were observed in the strength of the expansion versus patch-test correlation and in the threshold at which the correlation became significant.

V gives up 0 bases and J gives up 5 bases, and the segment between their germline ends measures 17 bases. The germline V gene sets CDR1 to MNHEY and CDR2 to SVGEGT. Counted from cysteine to phenylalanine, this CDR3 has 16 amino acids. The CDR3 DNA has 48 bases and is translated from base 1. Libraries were constructed by RACE. Sequencer: NextSeq 500. During library preparation, unique molecular identifiers were attached to individual cDNA molecules so that TCRs could be counted in a quantitative, reproducible way. Each blood RNA sample was used to sequence both TCR alpha and TCR beta chains. Per the original workflow: A median of around 100,000 TCRs per sample was observed, with a range of about 23,224 to 750,000. The Decombinator software suite was used to annotate V, J and CDR3 in the TCR reads. For PS versus PT1 abundance plots, all samples were subsampled to the same number of TCRs (28,000). TCRs were defined as expanded if absent before sensitization and observed at least eight times at the 2-week time point. TCRdb's own reprocessing of the public reads used fastp at Q25 and MiXCR and kept productive beta chains. Identical CDR3 proteins give one entry, which carries the most common genes and DNA. It is TCRdb's table, rather than the study itself, that gives the V and J calls and clone size. Within this sample are some 360,000 distinct CDR3 sequences, with roughly 4.6% of them counted one time only. The ten largest make up just over 2.5% of the sample.

In this sample, this clonotype turned up many times. The antigen it binds to is not known. No base-level quality is on record; no much larger clone is a single base apart. According to the study, the label for this sample's time point signals: pre-sensitization, week 0. Interpreted using the paper, the treatment or condition label stands for: therapeutic diphenylcyclopropenone sensitization with weekly scalp DPC. At every patch-test visit, the blood draw took place before the patch test was put on. To be eligible, patients had to be aged 18 to 70, diagnosed with alopecia and judged suitable for DPC therapy, while pregnant patients were excluded. Total RNA was extracted from unfractionated whole blood collected in Tempus Blood RNA tubes.

The source was whole blood, collected in connection with sensitization to the hapten diphenylcyclopropenone (DPC). The receptor was isolated from a woman between 50 and 59 years old with alopecia areata. Some clones in this sample may be carry-over from other donors' samples. This chain is built from TRBV6-2 or TRBV6-3 and TRBJ2-7; the D segment could be TRBD2, given 6 matching bases. The sequenced DNA: TGTGCCAGCAGTTACTCGGACACCGGGGGTCGTCACGAGCAGTACTTC. This translates into CASSYSDTGGRHEQYF.